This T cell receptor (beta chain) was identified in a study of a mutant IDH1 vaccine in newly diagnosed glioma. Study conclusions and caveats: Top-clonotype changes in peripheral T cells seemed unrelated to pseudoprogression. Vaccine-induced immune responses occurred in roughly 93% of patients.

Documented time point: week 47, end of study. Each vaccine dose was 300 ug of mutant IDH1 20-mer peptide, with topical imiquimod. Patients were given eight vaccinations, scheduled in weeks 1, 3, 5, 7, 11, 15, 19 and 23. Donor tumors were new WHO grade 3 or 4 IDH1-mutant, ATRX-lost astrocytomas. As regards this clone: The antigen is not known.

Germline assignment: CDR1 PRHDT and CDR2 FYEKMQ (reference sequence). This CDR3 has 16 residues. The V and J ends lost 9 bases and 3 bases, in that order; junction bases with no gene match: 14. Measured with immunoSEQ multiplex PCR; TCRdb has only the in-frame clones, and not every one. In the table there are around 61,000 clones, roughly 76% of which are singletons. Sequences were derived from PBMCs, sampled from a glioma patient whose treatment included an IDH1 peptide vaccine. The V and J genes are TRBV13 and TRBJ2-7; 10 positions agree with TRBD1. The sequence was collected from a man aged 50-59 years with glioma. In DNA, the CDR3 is TGTGCCAGGCCCTTGAACCCGGGACAGGGGTTCTACGAGCAGTACTTC. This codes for CARPLNPGQGFYEQYF.